These T cell receptor beta chains were read from a single sample in a study of lung T cells in sarcoidosis with Löfgren's syndrome. Using its own MiXCR run on the reads, TCRdb lists one record per CDR3 protein. The sample holds tens of thousands of distinct CDR3 sequences; 21% are singletons and the top ten take approximately 2.1%. Sequences were obtained from CD4+ T cells from PBMCs. The receptors derive from a human donor with sarcoidosis (Löfgren's syndrome or another form), or a control subject (not recorded which). CDR3s leave out the opening cysteine and the closing phenylalanine or tryptophan. The D gene is left open where the match is weak.

CDR3,J,V,D
ASSHRVQETQY,TRBJ2-5,TRBV7-2,NA
ASTRQTNTEAF,TRBJ1-1,TRBV19,NA
ASSQVFGAAYEQY,TRBJ2-7,TRBV4-1,NA
ASSPPTQRVGNTIY,TRBJ1-3,TRBV18,NA
ASSPRDNLYNEQF,TRBJ2-1,TRBV9,NA
SARGTSGGLKDTQY,TRBJ2-3,TRBV20-1,TRBD2
SAPRGQGGNYGYT,TRBJ1-2,TRBV20-1,NA
ASSSTELNYGYT,TRBJ1-2,TRBV28,NA
ASIGSGKEGNEQF,TRBJ2-1,TRBV19,NA
ASSSAPRGRVGNTIY,TRBJ1-3,TRBV7-2,TRBD1
ATSDLQMSYEQY,TRBJ2-7,TRBV24-1,NA
ASSQEFRGTDTQY,TRBJ2-3,TRBV3-1,NA
ASRGGRGYT,TRBJ1-2,TRBV12-3/TRBV12-4,NA
ASSLDPLYEQY,TRBJ2-7,TRBV7-9,NA
ASSSNRGPVNTEAF,TRBJ1-1,TRBV28,TRBD1
SAPRQGPYQPQH,TRBJ1-5,TRBV20-1,TRBD1
ASLTKAGVKSYNEQF,TRBJ2-1,TRBV27,TRBD2
ASSPDSSGANVLT,TRBJ2-6,TRBV28,NA
ASSPHGAESNYGYT,TRBJ1-2,TRBV7-9,NA
ASSFTRLGPSGGYGYT,TRBJ1-2,TRBV27,NA
SAIDTQKAKNIQY,TRBJ2-4,TRBV20-1,NA
ASSPQLAGGRNEQF,TRBJ2-1,TRBV27,TRBD2